This TCR beta chain came from a study of blood T cell repertoires in COVID-19. Sequenced by immunoSEQ multiplex PCR; TCRdb stores in-frame clones only, minus some. Of about 220,000 clones in the sample, 75% to 85% were seen once. Trimming took off 3 bases at V and 7 bases at J, with 14 bases between the two ends. Germline lookup yields CDR1 SGHNT and CDR2 YYREEE (reference sequence). The CDR3 spans 14 residues. Sequencing input: peripheral blood. The gene calls are TRBV5-4 and TRBJ2-1; D might be TRBD1 (5 bases). This sequence was found in a woman between 70 and 85 years old with COVID-19, enrolled during active disease. The CDR3 loop is CASSSAAGLNEQFF. CDR3 sequence (DNA): TGTGCCAGCAGCTCTGCCGCAGGGCTGAATGAGCAGTTCTTC.